Described below is a single TCR beta chain sequence and its context. Its antigen remains unidentified. The sample belongs to a study of cytomegalovirus exposure and HLA in healthy donors. Study context: A preliminary data release comprised roughly 80 million unique TCRs obtained from HLA-typed donors.

13 Jbeta primers and 60 Vbeta primers were used for the PCR. Sequenced by immunoSEQ multiplex PCR; TCRdb stores in-frame clones only, minus some. The sample has 130,000 or so clones, 77% seen once. Study-wide results and limits: The productive fraction for most TCR beta V segments was about 87% or about 30% in an earlier analysis.

The clonotype was recovered from a woman between 40 and 55 years old in good health and CMV-seronegative. Material: PBMCs.

The CDR3 sequence is CASSYFNRGLANSPLHF. In DNA, the CDR3 is TGTGCCAGCAGCTACTTTAACAGGGGCCTAGCTAATTCACCCCTCCACTTT. J is TRBJ1-6 and V is TRBV5-6; 7 bases are a match to TRBD1. The germline gives CDR1 SGHDT, CDR2 YYEEEE. V shed 3 bases, J shed 6 bases, and the junction held 12 bases outside the gene matches. This CDR3 spans 17 amino acids.